A selection of T cell receptor beta chains follows, all from one sample in a study of tumor T cells in aggressive B-cell lymphoma. Repertoires were generated with immunoSEQ multiplex PCR, while TCRdb's copy carries only in-frame clones and drops some. The sample records roughly 2,800 clones, 88% being singletons. Sequencing was performed on tumor tissue. The receptors were sampled from an adult with diffuse large B cell lymphoma. Both conserved end residues are part of each CDR3. The D gene is left open where the match is weak. Clone size is given for some rows only: seen once, a few or many times, or a class if the clone is expanded.

j_gene | abundance | d_gene | v_gene | CDR3aa | CDR3nt
TRBJ1-2 | . | . | TRBV7-2 | CASSPRGAGGYTF | TGTGCCAGCAGCCCTAGAGGGGCGGGGGGCTACACCTTC
TRBJ1-5 | once | TRBD1 | TRBV10-2 | CASSSGTGRGQPQHF | TGCGCCAGCAGCTCCGGGACAGGGAGGGGTCAGCCCCAGCATTTT
TRBJ1-6 | . | . | TRBV11-2 | CASRATGNSPLHF | TGTGCCAGCAGAGCTACAGGGAATTCACCCCTCCACTTT
TRBJ1-5 | . | . | TRBV19 | CASRPPGLLKQQPQHF | TGTGCCAGTAGACCACCGGGTCTTCTCAAGCAGCAGCCCCAGCATTTT
TRBJ2-3 | . | . | TRBV4-1 | CASSQESFTDTQYF | TGCGCCAGCAGCCAAGAGTCCTTCACAGATACGCAGTATTTT
TRBJ2-3 | . | . | TRBV13 | CASSKEQGPPLTDTQYF | TGTGCCAGCAGCAAAGAACAGGGCCCACCACTCACAGATACGCAGTATTTT
TRBJ1-5 | . | . | TRBV5-1 | CASSLSSGDQPQHF | TGCGCCAGCAGCTTATCGTCAGGGGACCAGCCCCAGCATTTT
TRBJ1-3 | . | . | TRBV6-1 | CASSEIAGAGNTIYF | TGTGCCAGCAGTGAAATAGCGGGAGCTGGAAACACCATATATTTT
TRBJ2-4 | . | . | TRBV4-2 | CASSLGTAGGIQYF | TGTGCCAGCAGCTTGGGGACAGCCGGGGGCATTCAGTACTTC
TRBJ1-1 | once | TRBD1 | TRBV5-1 | CASSRDRDTEAFF | TGCGCCAGCAGCCGGGACAGGGACACTGAAGCTTTCTTT
TRBJ2-5 | . | TRBD2 | TRBV6-1 | CASSEAGTRETQYF | TGTGCCAGCAGTGAAGCCGGGACTAGAGAGACCCAGTACTTC
TRBJ1-1 | . | TRBD1 | TRBV5-1 | CASSEGQYLNTEAFF | TGCGCCAGCAGCGAGGGACAGTACTTGAACACTGAAGCTTTCTTT
TRBJ2-1 | . | . | TRBV28 | CASSMTVYNEQFF | TGTGCCAGCAGCATGACAGTGTACAATGAGCAGTTCTTC
TRBJ2-2 | . | . | TRBV5-1 | CASRPTRGGDGELFF | TGCGCCAGCAGGCCGACTAGAGGTGGGGACGGGGAGCTGTTTTTT
TRBJ2-7 | few | . | TRBV14 | CASSLRLPKNEQYF | TGTGCCAGCAGCCTTAGACTACCTAAAAACGAGCAGTACTTC
TRBJ2-5 | once | . | TRBV18 | CASSSTAGPGETQYF | TGTGCCAGCTCGTCGACGGCGGGCCCAGGAGAGACCCAGTACTTC
TRBJ1-2 | once | . | TRBV29-1 | CSGREGAYGYTF | TGCAGCGGGAGGGAGGGAGCCTATGGCTACACCTTC
TRBJ2-7 | . | . | TRBV14 | CASSLRLPKNEQYF | TGTGCCAGCAGCCTTAGACTACCTAAAAACGAGCAGTACTTC
TRBJ1-5 | few | . | TRBV6-6 | CASSRQAQPQHF | TGTGCCAGCAGTCGACAAGCTCAGCCCCAGCATTTT
TRBJ2-7 | . | TRBD1 | TRBV9 | CASSVGPDRNYEQYF | TGTGCCAGCAGCGTAGGTCCGGACAGGAACTACGAGCAGTACTTC
TRBJ2-2 | . | . | TRBV2 | CASRVAGGSGELFF | .
TRBJ1-3 | . | . | TRBV9 | CASSESPSPGSYGNTIYF | TGTGCCAGCAGCGAGTCTCCTTCACCGGGGTCGTATGGAAACACCATATATTTT
TRBJ1-1 | . | . | TRBV5-1 | CASSLVQGVRVMNTEAFF | TGCGCCAGCAGCTTGGTACAGGGCGTGAGGGTGATGAACACTGAAGCTTTCTTT
TRBJ1-1 | once | . | TRBV29-1 | CSVEWAGGEAFF | TGCAGCGTTGAGTGGGCCGGGGGGGAGGCTTTCTTT
TRBJ2-1 | . | TRBD2 | TRBV19 | CASRGLAGGYNEQFF | TGTGCCAGTAGGGGACTAGCGGGAGGGTACAATGAGCAGTTCTTC
TRBJ1-1 | . | . | TRBV27 | CASSPSTGHNTEAFF | TGTGCCAGCAGCCCTTCGACAGGCCATAACACTGAAGCTTTCTTT
TRBJ1-2 | . | . | TRBV6-6 | CASRKDGGFDGYTF | TGTGCCAGCAGGAAGGACGGAGGATTTGATGGCTACACCTTC
TRBJ1-1 | . | . | TRBV6-5 | CASSGLQGLGTEAFF | TGTGCCAGCAGTGGCCTACAGGGTCTGGGGACTGAAGCTTTCTTT
TRBJ1-1 | . | TRBD1 | TRBV28 | CASSLDREDTEAFF | TGTGCCAGCAGTCTGGACAGGGAAGACACTGAAGCTTTCTTT